Shown below are 24 T cell receptor beta chains from a single sample sequenced in a study of T cells after yellow fever vaccination. TCRdb reprocessed the 5' RACE reads via MiXCR and lists one record per CDR3 protein. The sample shows under 250,000 distinct CDR3 sequences, about 7.1% of them seen only once. The source was CD4+ T cells sorted from PBMCs, collected 15 days after the yellow fever booster vaccination. All receptors come from a man aged 30 to 39 who received the YFV17D yellow fever vaccine.

The V and J genes are TRBV15 and TRBJ2-7, with TRBD1 matching over 8 bases. The CDR3 contains 16 residues. Looked up from germline, CDR1 is LNHNV and CDR2 is YYDKDF (reference sequence). V was pared by 3 bases and J by 4 bases, with 11 bases of the junction left unmatched. The CDR3: CATSSGSTGTGYEQYF. In DNA, the CDR3 is TGTGCCACCAGCAGTGGAAGCACCGGGACAGGATACGAGCAGTACTTC. The full variable domain, completed using reference TRBV15 and TRBJ2-7, is DAMVIQNPRYQVTQFGKPVTLSCSQTLNHNVMYWYQQKSSQAPKLLFHYYDKDFNNEADTPDNFQSRRPNTSFCFLDIRSPGLGDTAMYLCATSSGSTGTGYEQYFGPGTRLTVT.

The chain recombines TRBV7-3 with TRBJ2-5, with 8 bases fitting TRBD2. Trimming removed 0 bases from V and 5 bases from J; junction bases left unmatched: 2. The CDR3 is 14 amino acids. Germline loops: CDR1 SGHTA, CDR2 FQGTGA. Here the CDR3 DNA reads TGTGCCAGCAGCTTAACCGGGACTAGGGAGACCCAGTACTTC. This sequence encodes CASSLTGTRETQYF. Variable domain in full (rest from reference TRBV7-3 and TRBJ2-5): GAGVSQTPSNKVTEKGKYVELRCDPISGHTALYWYRQSLGQGPEFLIYFQGTGAADDSGLPNDRFFAVRPEGSVSTLKIQRTERGDSAVYLCASSLTGTRETQYFGPGTRLLVL.

This clonotype has at least ten counts. V is TRBV4-3 and J is TRBJ2-3; D is unclear. Germline CDR1 is LGHNA and CDR2 is YSLEER. The V and J ends lost 4 bases and 7 bases respectively, with 18 bases between them. The CDR3 covers 15 residues. The CDR3 nucleotides are TGCGCCAGCAGCCTGGGCCAATCTCGGTCTCATACGCAGTATTTT. Its translation is CASSLGQSRSHTQYF.

This clonotype came up many times. The chain has TRBV7-2 and TRBJ2-3; 10 bases fit TRBD1. This CDR3 comprises 16 residues. The junction had 1 base not matched to a gene; V was cut back by 1 base and J by 0 bases. CDR1 is SGHTA, CDR2 FQGNSA, per germline. In DNA form, the CDR3 reads TGTGCCAGCAGCTTAGTGGGACAGGGGAGCACAGATACGCAGTATTTT. As protein: CASSLVGQGSTDTQYF.

This clonotype was picked up a small number of times. The chain links TRBV4-2 to TRBJ2-5; 11 bases are shared with TRBD2. V lost 4 bases to trimming and J lost 3 bases; unmatched junction nucleotides: 1. The germline V gene encodes CDR1 LGHNA and CDR2 YNFKEQ. The CDR3 is made up of 14 amino acids. The DNA for the CDR3 is TGTGCCAGCAGCCGGGGACTAGCGGAAGAGACCCAGTACTTC. Protein: CASSRGLAEETQYF.

This clonotype was detected ten times or more. V usage is TRBV7-2 and J usage is TRBJ2-3; no definite D call. CDR3 size: 15 residues. Germline V gene sequence: CDR1 SGHTA, CDR2 FQGNSA. Trimming pared 5 bases from V and 9 bases from J, leaving 21 bases between. For the CDR3, the DNA is TGTGCCAGCAGCGAAGGGCTGCGGTCAAAGCCCACGCAGTATTTT. Amino acid sequence: CASSEGLRSKPTQYF.

The chain joins TRBV6-5 to TRBJ1-5; D not certain. Looked up from germline, CDR1 is MNHEY and CDR2 is SVGAGI. The ends were cut back, 4 bases at V and 7 bases at J, with 11 bases in the middle. The CDR3 consists of 13 residues. CDR3 in DNA: TGTGCCAGCAGTTCGCAGACAAACCAGCCCCAGCATTTT. Translation: CASSSQTNQPQHF.

The J gene is TRBJ1-5, the V gene TRBV6-1; 9 bases line up with TRBD1. The CDR3 sequence is 17 residues long. V gave up 6 bases and J gave up 1 base; unmatched junction bases: 10. Germline V gene lookup returns CDR1 MNHNS and CDR2 SASEGT. This CDR3 reads CASRPGQGRWSNQPQHF. The CDR3 DNA follows: TGTGCCAGCAGACCGGGACAGGGTAGATGGAGCAATCAGCCCCAGCATTTT.

This clonotype showed up many times. This rearrangement joins TRBV5-5 to TRBJ1-2, with 8 bases aligning to TRBD1. The CDR3 is 15 amino acids. Germline V CDR1 and CDR2: SGHKS, YYEKEE (reference sequence). The V gene end was trimmed by 3 bases and the J gene end by 3 bases; junction bases not matched to a gene: 7. The CDR3 loop is CASSSSTGVDYGYTF. CDR3 DNA sequence: TGTGCCAGCAGCTCCTCGACAGGGGTCGACTATGGCTACACCTTC.

This clonotype appeared many times. The chain uses TRBV15 and TRBJ2-7; 7 nucleotides align to TRBD1. This CDR3 contains 15 residues. Germline V gene sequence: CDR1 LNHNV, CDR2 YYDKDF (reference sequence). J gave up 2 bases and V 0 bases, and 4 bases lay outside the gene matches. CDR3: CATSREQGMAYEQYF. The CDR3 bases are TGTGCCACCAGCAGAGAACAGGGGATGGCCTACGAGCAGTACTTC.

The chain combines TRBV4-2 with TRBJ2-3, with 10 bases matching TRBD2. In germline, CDR1 is LGHNA, CDR2 YNFKEQ. J gave up 2 bases and V 5 bases, and 7 bases lay outside the gene matches. This CDR3 region has 16 residues. CDR3 loop: CASSKVTSGNTDTQYF. The DNA of the CDR3 is TGTGCCAGCAGCAAGGTCACTAGCGGGAACACAGATACGCAGTATTTT.

The chain employs TRBV5-1 and TRBJ2-2, with D possibly matching TRBD1 (6 bases). The CDR3 covers 15 residues. Germline V CDR1 and CDR2: SGHRS, YFSETQ. V gave up 0 bases and J gave up 4 bases, with 10 bases separating them. CDR3 nucleotide sequence: TGCGCCAGCAGCTTGGCCGGGACACGCACCGGGGAGCTGTTTTTT. Its protein is CASSLAGTRTGELFF.

This clonotype was counted between two and nine times. The chain has TRBV30 and TRBJ2-3; D not certain. The CDR3 has 12 amino acids. V lost 4 bases to trimming and J lost 10 bases, with 15 bases between them. The V gene's germline CDR1 is GTSNPN and CDR2 SVGIG (reference sequence). The CDR3 sequence is CAWTPGQGPQYF. CDR3 DNA: TGTGCCTGGACCCCCGGGCAAGGCCCGCAGTATTTT.

Ten or more counts support this clonotype. V usage is TRBV7-9 and J usage is TRBJ2-5; 8 bases are a match to TRBD2. Germline V gene lookup returns CDR1 SEHNR and CDR2 FQNEAQ (reference sequence). The V and J ends lost 5 bases and 5 bases, in that order; junction bases with no gene match: 7. The CDR3 spans 14 residues. This chain's CDR3 is CASSLGRGGETQYF. The CDR3, as DNA: TGTGCCAGCAGCCTCGGGAGGGGCGGCGAGACCCAGTACTTC.

The sample holds a few counts of this clonotype. The chain is built from TRBV7-2 and TRBJ2-5; D not resolved. Between the trimmed V and J ends, which lost 5 bases and 9 bases, there was a span of 10 bases. CDR1 is SGHTA and CDR2 is FQGNSA in the germline V gene. This CDR3 has 11 amino acids. CDR3 region: CASSNPWAQYF. CDR3 nucleotides: TGTGCCAGCAGCAACCCGTGGGCCCAGTACTTC.

This chain uses TRBV4-2 with TRBJ2-2, with 12 bases fitting TRBD2. This CDR3 comprises 18 residues. The germline V gene encodes CDR1 LGHNA and CDR2 YNFKEQ. V gave up 4 bases and J gave up 4 bases; unmatched junction bases: 10. For the CDR3, the DNA is TGTGCCAGCAGCCCGGTTGCTAGCGGGAGGGCGACCACCGGGGAGCTGTTTTTT. Protein: CASSPVASGRATTGELFF.

This clonotype was counted ten times or more. The chain employs TRBV12-3 or TRBV12-4 and TRBJ2-7, with D maybe TRBD1 (6 bases). CDR3 length: 18 residues. V was shortened by 0 bases and J by 3 bases, with 21 bases between the two germline ends. Here the CDR3 reads CASSLAARTEFRIYEQYF. The DNA for the CDR3 is TGTGCCAGCAGTTTAGCAGCCCGGACAGAATTTAGGATCTACGAGCAGTACTTC.

This clonotype was detected many times. The chain has TRBV20-1 and TRBJ2-5; TRBD2 matches at 10 bases. This CDR3 is 15 amino acids long. J gave up 2 bases and V 5 bases, and 8 bases lay outside the gene matches. Germline V CDR1 and CDR2: DFQATT, SNEGSKA (reference sequence). CDR3 DNA: TGCAGTGCTTTTCAACCAGCGGGAGGGCAAGAGACCCAGTACTTC. This gives the protein CSAFQPAGGQETQYF.

The chain couples TRBV5-1 to TRBJ2-7; TRBD2 aligns across 7 bases. This CDR3 contains 13 residues. Unmatched junction bases numbered 1, after V lost 2 bases and J lost 2 bases. Germline CDR1 reads SGHRS; CDR2 reads YFSETQ. The CDR3 DNA is TGCGCCAGCAGCTTCCTAGCGGCCTACGAGCAGTACTTC. Translation gives CASSFLAAYEQYF.

This clonotype has at least ten counts. The chain employs TRBV12-3 or TRBV12-4 and TRBJ2-7; 11 nucleotides line up with TRBD1. This CDR3 is built from 15 residues. Losses at the gene ends were 5 bases for V and 1 base for J; bases not matched to a gene: 4. Here the CDR3 DNA reads TGTGCCAGCAGTCCCGGGGACAGGGGGTCCTACGAGCAGTACTTC. Amino acids: CASSPGDRGSYEQYF.

As DNA, the CDR3 is TGTGCCATCAGTGATGGGACTAAAAACATTCAGTACTTC. Translating it yields CAISDGTKNIQYF. The chain has TRBV10-3 and TRBJ2-4; a possible D gene is TRBD2 (6 bases). V lost 3 bases and J lost 4, with 7 bases in between. Germline V gene data show CDR1 as ENHRY and CDR2 as SYGVKD. The CDR3 has 13 residues.

The chain links TRBV7-2 to TRBJ2-1; TRBD2 aligns across 11 bases. The germline V gene has CDR1 SGHTA and CDR2 FQGNSA. The CDR3 has 13 amino acids. J lost 5 bases, V lost 8 bases, and 2 bases had no gene match. The chain's CDR3 is CASRLAGNNEQFF. CDR3 sequence (DNA): TGTGCCAGCCGACTAGCGGGAAACAATGAGCAGTTCTTC.

This clonotype occurred many times. V is TRBV5-1 and J is TRBJ1-2, with D possibly TRBD1 on 6 matching bases. From germline, CDR1 is SGHRS and CDR2 YFSETQ. V was shortened by 2 bases and J by 5 bases, with 19 bases between the two germline ends. The CDR3 contains 16 residues. The CDR3 region has the DNA TGCGCCAGCAGCTTAACCTCACTGATACAGGGTTATGGCTACACCTTC. Amino acid sequence: CASSLTSLIQGYGYTF.

This sequence joins TRBV5-8 and TRBJ2-7, with 8 bases fitting TRBD1. CDR1 is SGHTS and CDR2 is YDEGEE in the germline V gene. The junction had 6 bases not matched to a gene; V was cut back by 5 bases and J by 2 bases. The CDR3 runs to 14 residues. This CDR3 is CASSQRQGPYEQYF. DNA for the CDR3: TGTGCCAGCAGTCAAAGACAGGGGCCCTACGAGCAGTACTTC. The entire variable domain, with the rest obtained from reference TRBV5-8 and TRBJ2-7, is as follows: EAGVTQSPTHLIKTRGQQATLRCSPISGHTSVYWYQQALGLGLQFLLWYDEGEERNRGNFPPRFSGRQFPNYSSELNVNALELEDSALYLCASSQRQGPYEQYFGPGTRLTVT.